The sequence of this T cell receptor (beta chain) was determined in a study of T cell responses to AZD1222 COVID-19 vaccine. To note about this clone: Its antigen is not identified.

Germline assignment: CDR1 LNHDA and CDR2 SQIVND (reference sequence). The CDR3 totals 13 residues. V shed 7 bases, J shed 5 bases, and the junction held 7 bases outside the gene matches. Study-level points and caveats: The donor group comprised mostly white British people and more females; the analysis possibly underestimated clonal diversity. Once two AZD1222 doses were given, Spike-specific TCR breadth and depth went up.

Assay used: immunoSEQ multiplex PCR; TCRdb lists only in-frame clones, some missing. The sample contains approximately 130,000 clones, 90% of which appear only once. V is TRBV19 and J is TRBJ2-5; TRBD2 agrees at 7 bases. The material sequenced was peripheral blood, taken on day 0 of AZD1222 vaccination. The receptor was derived from an adult in good health. The CDR3 nucleotides are TGTGCCAGTATGATAGTGGGGGGGGAGACCCAGTACTTC. This gives the protein CASMIVGGETQYF.